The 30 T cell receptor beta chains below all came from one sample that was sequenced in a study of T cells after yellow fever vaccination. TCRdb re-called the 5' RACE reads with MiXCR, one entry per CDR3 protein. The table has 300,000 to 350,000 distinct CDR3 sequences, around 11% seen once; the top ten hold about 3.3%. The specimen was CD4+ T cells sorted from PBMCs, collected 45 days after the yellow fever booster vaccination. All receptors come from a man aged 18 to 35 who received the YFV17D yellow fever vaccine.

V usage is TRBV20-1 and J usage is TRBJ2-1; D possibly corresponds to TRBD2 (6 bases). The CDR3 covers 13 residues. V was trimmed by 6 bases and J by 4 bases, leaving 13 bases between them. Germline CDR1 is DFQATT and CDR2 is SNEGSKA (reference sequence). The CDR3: CSAEGPAYNEQFF. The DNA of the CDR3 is TGCAGTGCGGAGGGACCCGCTTACAATGAGCAGTTCTTC.

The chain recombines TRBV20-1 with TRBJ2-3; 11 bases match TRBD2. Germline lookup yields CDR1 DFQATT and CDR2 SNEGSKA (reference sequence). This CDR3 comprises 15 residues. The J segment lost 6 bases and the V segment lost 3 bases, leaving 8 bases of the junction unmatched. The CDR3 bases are TGCAGTGCTAGTAGTAGGGTAGCGGGGGGGGATACGCAGTATTTT. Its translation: CSASSRVAGGDTQYF.

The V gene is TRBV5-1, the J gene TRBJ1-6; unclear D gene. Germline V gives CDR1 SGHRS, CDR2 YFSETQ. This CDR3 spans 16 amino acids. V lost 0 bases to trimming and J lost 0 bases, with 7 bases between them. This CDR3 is CASSLAGNSYNSPLHF. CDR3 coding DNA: TGCGCCAGCAGCTTGGCCGGAAACTCCTATAATTCACCCCTCCACTTT.

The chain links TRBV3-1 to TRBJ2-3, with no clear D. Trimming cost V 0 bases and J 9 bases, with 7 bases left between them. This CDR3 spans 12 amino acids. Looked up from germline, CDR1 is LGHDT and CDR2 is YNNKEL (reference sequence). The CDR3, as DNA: TGTGCCAGCAGCCAAGAACTCCCAACGCAGTATTTT. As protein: CASSQELPTQYF.

CDR3: CASSSPADRGSSYNSPLHF. CDR3 sequence (DNA): TGTGCCAGCAGCTCTCCCGCCGACAGGGGAAGCTCCTATAATTCACCCCTCCACTTT. The chain links TRBV12-3 or TRBV12-4 to TRBJ1-6, with 8 bases aligning to TRBD1. The CDR3 length is 19 residues. Trimming cost V 6 bases and J 0 bases; bases outside gene matches: 13.

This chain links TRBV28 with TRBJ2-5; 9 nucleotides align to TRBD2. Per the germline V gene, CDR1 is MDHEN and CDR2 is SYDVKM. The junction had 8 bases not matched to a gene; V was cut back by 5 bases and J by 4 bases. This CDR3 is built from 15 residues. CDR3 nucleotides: TGTGCCAGCAGTCCCTCGCGGGGGGGCCCAGAGACCCAGTACTTC. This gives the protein CASSPSRGGPETQYF. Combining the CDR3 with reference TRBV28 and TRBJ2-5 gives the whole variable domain DVKVTQSSRYLVKRTGEKVFLECVQDMDHENMFWYRQDPGLGLRLIYFSYDVKMKEKGDIPEGYSVSREKKERFSLILESASTNQTSMYLCASSPSRGGPETQYFGPGTRLLVL.

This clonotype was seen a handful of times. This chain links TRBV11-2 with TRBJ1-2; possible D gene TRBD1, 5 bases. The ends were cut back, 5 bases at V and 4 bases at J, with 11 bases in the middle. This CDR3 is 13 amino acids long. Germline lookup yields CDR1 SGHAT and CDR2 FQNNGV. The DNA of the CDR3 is TGTGCCAGCAGCCCGGGACTTTCCTATGGCTACACCTTC. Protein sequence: CASSPGLSYGYTF.

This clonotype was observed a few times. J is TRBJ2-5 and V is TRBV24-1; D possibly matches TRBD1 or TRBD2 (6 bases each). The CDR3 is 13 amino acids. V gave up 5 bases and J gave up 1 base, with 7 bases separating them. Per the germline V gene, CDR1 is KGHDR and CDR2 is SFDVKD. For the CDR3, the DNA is TGTGCCACCAGTGGGGGGGCCCAAGAGACCCAGTACTTC. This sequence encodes CATSGGAQETQYF.

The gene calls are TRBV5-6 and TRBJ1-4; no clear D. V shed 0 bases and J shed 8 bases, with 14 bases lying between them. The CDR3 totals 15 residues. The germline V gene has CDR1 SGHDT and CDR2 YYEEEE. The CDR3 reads CASSLEGRAQEKLFF. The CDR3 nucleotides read TGTGCCAGCAGCTTGGAGGGAAGAGCTCAAGAAAAACTGTTTTTT.

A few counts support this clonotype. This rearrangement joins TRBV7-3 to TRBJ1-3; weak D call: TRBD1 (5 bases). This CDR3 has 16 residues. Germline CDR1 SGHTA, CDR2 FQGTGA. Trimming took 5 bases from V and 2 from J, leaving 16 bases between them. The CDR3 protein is CASSAEGGRAGNTIYF. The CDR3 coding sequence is TGTGCCAGCAGCGCCGAGGGTGGCAGGGCTGGAAACACCATATATTTT.

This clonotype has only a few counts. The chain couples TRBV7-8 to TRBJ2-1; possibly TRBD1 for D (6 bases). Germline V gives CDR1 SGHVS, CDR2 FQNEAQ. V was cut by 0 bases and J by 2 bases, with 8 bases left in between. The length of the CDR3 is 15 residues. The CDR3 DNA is TGTGCCAGCAGCTTAGCGGGGGCGGCCTACAATGAGCAGTTCTTC. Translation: CASSLAGAAYNEQFF.

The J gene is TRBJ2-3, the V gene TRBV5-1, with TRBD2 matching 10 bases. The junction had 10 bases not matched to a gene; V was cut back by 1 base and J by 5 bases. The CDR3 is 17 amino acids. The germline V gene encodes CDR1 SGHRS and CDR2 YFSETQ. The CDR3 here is CASSLSTSGAGGDTQYF. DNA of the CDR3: TGCGCCAGCAGCTTGTCCACTAGCGGGGCTGGGGGAGATACGCAGTATTTT.

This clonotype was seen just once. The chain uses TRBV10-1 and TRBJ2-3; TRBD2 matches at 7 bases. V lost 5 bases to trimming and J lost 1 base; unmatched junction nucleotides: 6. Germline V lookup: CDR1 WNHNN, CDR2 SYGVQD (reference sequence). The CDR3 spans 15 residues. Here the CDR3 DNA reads TGCGCCAGCAGTAAGCTACGGGGGGGCACAGATACGCAGTATTTT. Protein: CASSKLRGGTDTQYF.

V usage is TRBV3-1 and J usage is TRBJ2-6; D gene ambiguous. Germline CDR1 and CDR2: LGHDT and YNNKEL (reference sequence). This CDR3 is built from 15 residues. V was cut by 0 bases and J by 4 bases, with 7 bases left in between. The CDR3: CASSQDRRGANVLTF. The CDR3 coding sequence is TGTGCCAGCAGCCAAGATAGGCGGGGGGCCAACGTCCTGACTTTC. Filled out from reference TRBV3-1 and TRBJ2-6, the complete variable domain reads DTAVSQTPKYLVTQMGNDKSIKCEQNLGHDTMYWYKQDSKKFLKIMFSYNNKELIINETVPNRFSPKSPDKAHLNLHINSLELGDSAVYFCASSQDRRGANVLTFGAGSRLTVL.

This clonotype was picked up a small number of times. The CDR3 nucleotides are TGCGCCAGCAGCCAAGGATTCGGACCTAATGAAAAACTGTTTTTT. Protein: CASSQGFGPNEKLFF. The V call is TRBV4-1, the J call TRBJ1-4; D uncertain. The length of the CDR3 is 15 residues. V lost 1 base to trimming and J lost 3 bases, with 9 bases between them. Germline V lookup: CDR1 MGHRA, CDR2 YSYEKL.

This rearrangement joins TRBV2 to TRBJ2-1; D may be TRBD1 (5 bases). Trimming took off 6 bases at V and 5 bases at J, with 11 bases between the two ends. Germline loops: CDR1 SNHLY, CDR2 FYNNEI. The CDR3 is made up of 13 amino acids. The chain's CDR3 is CASSVDIHNEQFF. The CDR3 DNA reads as TGTGCCAGCAGCGTGGACATTCACAATGAGCAGTTCTTC.

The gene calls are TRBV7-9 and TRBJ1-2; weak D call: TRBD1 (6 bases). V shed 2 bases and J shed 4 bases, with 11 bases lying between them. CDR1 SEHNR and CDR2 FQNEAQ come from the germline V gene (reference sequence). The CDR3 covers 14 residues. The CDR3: CASSLPGASYGYTF. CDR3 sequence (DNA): TGTGCCAGCAGCTTACCGGGGGCAAGCTATGGCTACACCTTC. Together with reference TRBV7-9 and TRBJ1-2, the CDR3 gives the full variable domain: DTGVSQNPRHKITKRGQNVTFRCDPISEHNRLYWYRQTLGQGPEFLTYFQNEAQLEKSRLLSDRFSAERPKGSFSTLEIQRTEQGDSAMYLCASSLPGASYGYTFGSGTRLTVV.

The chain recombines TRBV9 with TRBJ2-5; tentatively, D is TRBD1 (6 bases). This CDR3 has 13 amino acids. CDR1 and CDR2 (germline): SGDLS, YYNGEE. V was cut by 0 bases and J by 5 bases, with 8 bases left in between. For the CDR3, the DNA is TGTGCCAGCAGCGTAGCTCAGGGGGAGACCCAGTACTTC. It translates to CASSVAQGETQYF.

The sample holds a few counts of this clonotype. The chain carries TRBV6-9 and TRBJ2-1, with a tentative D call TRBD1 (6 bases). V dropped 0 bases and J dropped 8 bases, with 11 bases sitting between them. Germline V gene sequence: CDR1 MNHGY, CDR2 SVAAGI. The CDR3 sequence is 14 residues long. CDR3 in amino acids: CASSYSVGGHEQFF. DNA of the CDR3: TGTGCCAGCAGTTATTCAGTAGGGGGTCATGAGCAGTTCTTC.

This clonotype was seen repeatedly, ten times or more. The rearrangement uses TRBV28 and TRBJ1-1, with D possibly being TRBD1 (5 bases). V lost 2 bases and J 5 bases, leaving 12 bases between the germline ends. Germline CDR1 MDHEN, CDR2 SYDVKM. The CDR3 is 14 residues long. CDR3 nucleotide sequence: TGTGCCAGCAGTTTAGGAGGGGTGAGAACTGAAGCTTTCTTT. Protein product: CASSLGGVRTEAFF.

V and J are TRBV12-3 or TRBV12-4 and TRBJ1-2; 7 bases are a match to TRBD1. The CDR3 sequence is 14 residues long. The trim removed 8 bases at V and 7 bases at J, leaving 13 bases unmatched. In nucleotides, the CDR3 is TGTGCCAGCTCCATGACCGGGACAGATGGTGGCTACACCTTC. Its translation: CASSMTGTDGGYTF.

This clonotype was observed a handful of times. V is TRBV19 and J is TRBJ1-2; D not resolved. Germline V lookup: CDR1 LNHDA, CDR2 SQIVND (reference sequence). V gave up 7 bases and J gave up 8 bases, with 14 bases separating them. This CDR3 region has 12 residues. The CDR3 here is CASIPNGLGYTF. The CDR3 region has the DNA TGTGCCAGTATTCCGAATGGGTTAGGCTACACCTTC.

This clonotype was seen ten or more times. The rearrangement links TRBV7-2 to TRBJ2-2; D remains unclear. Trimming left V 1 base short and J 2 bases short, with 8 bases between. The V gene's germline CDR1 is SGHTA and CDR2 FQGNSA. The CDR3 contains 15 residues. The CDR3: CASSLGASNTGELFF. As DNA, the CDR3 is TGTGCCAGCAGCTTAGGAGCGTCCAACACCGGGGAGCTGTTTTTT.

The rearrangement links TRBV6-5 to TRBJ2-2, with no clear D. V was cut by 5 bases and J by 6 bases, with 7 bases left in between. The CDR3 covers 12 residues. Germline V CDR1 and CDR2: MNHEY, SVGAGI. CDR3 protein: CASSPSPGELFF. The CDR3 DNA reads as TGTGCCAGCAGTCCCAGTCCCGGGGAGCTGTTTTTT.

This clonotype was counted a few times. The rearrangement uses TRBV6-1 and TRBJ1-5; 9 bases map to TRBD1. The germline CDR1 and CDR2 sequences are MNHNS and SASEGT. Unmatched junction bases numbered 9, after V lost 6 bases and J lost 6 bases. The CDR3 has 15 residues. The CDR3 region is CASREGTGNGQPQHF. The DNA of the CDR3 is TGTGCCAGCAGGGAGGGGACAGGGAATGGTCAGCCCCAGCATTTT.

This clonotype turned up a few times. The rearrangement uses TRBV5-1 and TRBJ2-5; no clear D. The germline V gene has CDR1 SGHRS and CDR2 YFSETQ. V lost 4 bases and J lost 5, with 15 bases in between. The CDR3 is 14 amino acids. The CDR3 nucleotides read TGCGCCAGCAGCGTACAGAGTCCGAGGGAGACCCAGTACTTC. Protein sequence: CASSVQSPRETQYF.

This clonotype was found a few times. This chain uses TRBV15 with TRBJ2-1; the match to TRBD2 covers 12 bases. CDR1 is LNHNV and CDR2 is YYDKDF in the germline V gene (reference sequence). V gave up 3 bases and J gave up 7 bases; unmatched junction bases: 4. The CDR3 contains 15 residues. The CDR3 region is CATSSGLAGKNEQFF. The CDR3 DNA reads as TGTGCCACCAGCAGTGGACTAGCGGGGAAGAATGAGCAGTTCTTC.

CDR3 amino acids: CASSKVHRQGPSSYEQYV. The CDR3 DNA follows: TGTGCCAGCAGCAAAGTTCATAGGCAGGGGCCAAGCTCCTACGAGCAGTACGTC. The chain combines TRBV21-1 with TRBJ2-7; TRBD1, the table's D call, lacks a check against the DNA. TRBV21-1 is assigned pseudogene status. The CDR3 length is 18 residues.

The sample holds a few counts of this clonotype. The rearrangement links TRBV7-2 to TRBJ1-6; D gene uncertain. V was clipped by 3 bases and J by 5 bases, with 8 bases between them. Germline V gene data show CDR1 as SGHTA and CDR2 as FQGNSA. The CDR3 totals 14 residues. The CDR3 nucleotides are TGTGCCAGCAGCTTTCAGGCCGATAATTCACCCCTCCACTTT. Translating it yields CASSFQADNSPLHF.

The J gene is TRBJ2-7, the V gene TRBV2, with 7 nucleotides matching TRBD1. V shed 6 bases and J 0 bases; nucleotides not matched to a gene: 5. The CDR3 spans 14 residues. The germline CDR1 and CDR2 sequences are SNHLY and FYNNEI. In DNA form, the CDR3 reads TGTGCCAGCAGGGCGAGGGGGCTCTCCTACGAGCAGTACTTC. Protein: CASRARGLSYEQYF.